The clone carrying this T cell receptor (beta chain) was found many times. The data are from a study of T-cell reconstitution after alpha-beta-depleted transplantation in children. V lost 2 bases, J lost 1 base, and 9 bases lay in between. Looked up from germline, CDR1 is SGHRS and CDR2 is YFSETQ. This CDR3 is 15 amino acids long. Library preparation (for TCRbeta) was performed with unique molecular identifiers. TCRdb called the PCR reads again in MiXCR, with one record for every CDR3 protein. The table has under 450,000 distinct CDR3 sequences, 10% to 15% seen once; the top ten hold around 4%. The TCR originated in a human donor who donated a stem cell graft to a child with Fanconi anemia. The chain is built from TRBV5-1 and TRBJ2-2; D is perhaps TRBD2 (5 bases). This specimen consisted of PBMCs, obtained from the stem cell graft. The CDR3 sequence: CASSFSAGNTGELFF. CDR3 coding DNA: TGCGCCAGCAGCTTTTCGGCGGGGAACACCGGGGAGCTGTTTTTT.